The source of this T cell receptor (beta chain) is a study of tumor-infiltrating lymphocytes in localized non-small cell lung cancer. Turning to the study itself: Several tumor histologies, both smoking statuses, and some post-neoadjuvant chemotherapy samples were included. Overall study results and limits: Tumor T-cell fraction was not associated with recurrence-free survival. Tumors had more T cell infiltration than uninvolved lung, per TCRbeta sequencing and CD3 counts.

A word on this clone: Its antigen is still unknown.

Some clones are missing from TCRdb's copy, which holds only in-frame ones; the method was immunoSEQ multiplex PCR. The data show 9,500 to 10,000 clones, 60% to 80% seen once. The CDR3 loop spans 13 amino acids. V was pared by 1 base and J by 4 bases, with 8 bases between. Germline-derived CDR1 and CDR2 are SGHNT and YYREEE (reference sequence). The V and J genes are TRBV5-4 and TRBJ1-2; D is undetermined. The sequence was collected from a human donor with non-small cell lung cancer. Material: lung tumor tissue. The CDR3, as DNA: TGTGCCAGCAGCTTGTGGGGTTCCTATGGCTACACCTTC. Protein: CASSLWGSYGYTF.